This TCR beta chain originates from a study of shared clonotypes between healthy human individuals (TCRdb year 2020). Regarding the complete study: A few men and two women, aged 18 to 49 years, made up the cohort. For each donor, CD4 naive and CD4 memory were each run on three plates, CD8 naive on two plates, and CD8 memory on one plate. To estimate repertoire size and how much clonotype sharing occurs between individuals, the study deeply sequenced the blood TCR repertoires of about five healthy adults. Libraries were prepared and TCR repertoires were sequenced by different laboratories using diverse techniques, in order to increase sequencing depth and limit assay-specific biases. Between about 0.9 and 10 billion PBMCs per donor were obtained by leukapheresis.

Comment on this clone: Its recognized antigen is unknown. Per-base quality was not reported, and no clone a single base away is much larger than it.

Measured from the cysteine to the phenylalanine, the CDR3 is 13 residues long. Only the CDR3 region is kept as DNA, spanning 39 bases read in frame from base 1. CDR1 and CDR2 are read off the germline V gene as MNHNS and SASEGT. V was cut back by 4 bases and J by 3 bases, leaving a gap of 10 bases between them. Using the deep immunoSEQ assay, multiplex PCR amplified TCR CDR3 regions from genomic DNA. Genomic DNA extracted from each cell subset was distributed evenly over all wells of several immunoSEQ 96-well plates, and each plate served as one replicate. For sorted subsets, around 200 ng genomic DNA, equal to 30,000 to 35,000 T cell genomes, was loaded into each replicate PCR. Purified libraries were measured with a Qubit 3.0 fluorometer, size-checked on a Bioanalyzer 2100, and measured again with the KAPA Library Quantification kit. A separate single-read 150-cycle Illumina NextSeq 550 flow cell was used to sequence each immunoSEQ 96-well plate. The authors' analysis ran thus. Because only junctional sequences without quality scores were contained in the immunoSEQ output, filtering matching that applied to full-length reads could not be performed. To assign V/J genes and CDR3, sequences were annotated using PyIR, a Python wrapper for IgBLAST v1.9, with IMGT germline references. Reads with weak V/J assignments (E-value above 1e-6), missing CDR3, stop codons, out-of-frame junctions, or ambiguous translated residues were removed. V3J clonotypes were defined as sequences sharing an identical inferred V gene, J gene, and CDR3 amino acid sequence. Percentage overlap between repertoires was calculated by dividing the number of shared unique clonotypes by the size of the smaller repertoire. RTK rarefaction, the Chao1 estimator, and Recon v2.1 estimates of unobserved clonotypes were used to assess repertoire richness. OLGA was used to compute generation probabilities for all TCRbeta clonotypes that the gDNA method yielded from a few donors. TCRdb took over this immuneACCESS table, retaining in-frame rearrangements with V and J assigned. Such tables are incomplete; in checked studies, under half of the missing clones stem from an unresolved V gene, and the remainder is unexplained. V, J and clone size derive from that table, while D and trimming were established from the DNA sequence. This sample holds more than 600,000 clones; roughly nine tenths were observed only once. The ten largest clones add up to about 24% of the sample.

The study at large found these results: Based on pairwise subsampling, the degree of clonotype sharing among donors was expected to be affected by sequencing depth. Sampling was restricted to blood, and TCR repertoires in tissues likely differ from the TCR repertoires found in blood. Incomplete sequencing was indicated by rarefaction of sorted-subset datasets, despite the large sequencing depth. Higher generation probabilities were observed for clonotypes shared by all four sorted-subset donors than for non-shared clonotypes. Because the study included only a small number of donors, the genetic and exposure-history diversity represented was limited. Sharing across several donors was observed for 4.5% to 6.5% of naive CD4, under 4% of naive CD8, over 2% of memory CD4, and around 0.44% of memory CD8 clonotypes. Naive subsets generally had larger estimated clonotype richness than memory subsets did.

CD8 naive samples were obtained by positive selection for CCR7 among CD45RO-negative cells, yielding a CD45RA+CCR7+ population from which TemRA cells were excluded. Healthy HIV-negative adults with no recently reported acute infections or vaccinations were included as donors. Every donor was a Caucasian adult residing in Nashville, Tennessee, USA. After blood collection by leukapheresis, PBMCs were isolated using Ficoll-Histopaque density gradient centrifugation and then cryopreserved in the vapor phase of liquid nitrogen. Analytical flow cytometry was used to check the purity and quantity of every magnetically sorted T cell population. From each sorted fraction, genomic DNA was isolated and quantified by UV absorbance on a Nanodrop 2000c.

The chain employs TRBV6-1 and TRBJ2-7, and TRBD2 may be the D gene, going by 5 matching bases. The material sequenced was naive CD8+ T cells sorted from blood. The intended sense of this specimen's cell subset or site label: CD45RA+CCR7+. This TCR came from a man aged 25 to 40 in good health. CDR3 sequence: CASSGIRDYEQYF. The nucleotide sequence is TGTGCCAGCAGTGGGATCCGGGACTACGAGCAGTACTTC.